The rows below give T cell receptor beta chains drawn from one sample of a study of blood T cells in healthy people across ages. Using its own MiXCR run on the 5' RACE reads, TCRdb lists one record per CDR3 protein. The sample lists 920,000 or so distinct CDR3 sequences, more than 40% seen once, with under 20% in the top ten. Sequencing input: blood. The receptors here all came from a woman aged 55-70 years in good health. Each CDR3 is given with its conserved first and last residue. D genes are given only for firm matches. Size is stated for part of the rows, as once, few or many counts, or as a class when the clone is expanded.

TRBJ2-7 | . | . | TRBV20-1 | CSVESGKETYEQYF | TGCAGTGTTGAGTCGGGGAAAGAAACCTACGAGCAGTACTTC
TRBJ2-7 | once | . | TRBV2 | CASSEERYEQYF | TGTGCCAGCAGTGAGGAGCGCTACGAGCAGTACTTC
TRBJ2-1 | few | TRBD2 | TRBV20-1 | CSARATLAGSYNEQFF | TGCAGTGCTAGAGCCACCCTAGCGGGCTCCTACAATGAGCAGTTCTTC
TRBJ2-1 | . | . | TRBV27 | CASSLIGSSYNEQFF | TGTGCCAGCAGTTTGATCGGGTCTAGTTACAATGAGCAGTTCTTC
TRBJ2-1 | . | . | TRBV28 | CASSPQSGSYNEQFF | TGTGCCAGCAGTCCTCAGTCCGGGAGCTACAATGAGCAGTTCTTC
TRBJ2-4 | . | . | TRBV29-1 | CNVAGYGKDIQYF | TGCAACGTTGCAGGCTATGGCAAAGACATTCAGTACTTC
TRBJ1-1 | . | TRBD1 | TRBV12-3/TRBV12-4 | CASSYGQGNSFF | TGTGCCAGCAGTTACGGACAGGGGAATTCTTTCTTT
TRBJ1-6 | . | . | TRBV27 | CASRGPGNSPLHF | TGTGCCAGCAGGGGGCCGGGTAATTCACCCCTCCACTTT
TRBJ2-3 | few | TRBD2 | TRBV10-1 | CASSEGTRATDTQYF | TGCGCCAGCAGTGAAGGGACTAGGGCTACAGATACGCAGTATTTT
TRBJ2-1 | . | TRBD1 | TRBV24-1 | CATSDPTGSHNEQFF | TGTGCCACCAGTGATCCGACAGGGAGTCACAATGAGCAGTTCTTC
TRBJ2-1 | . | TRBD2 | TRBV20-1 | CSARDDLLAGGDEQFF | TGCAGTGCTAGAGACGACCTCCTAGCGGGAGGGGATGAGCAGTTCTTC
TRBJ2-7 | . | TRBD2 | TRBV9 | CASSAGGYDEQYF | TGTGCCAGCAGCGCCGGGGGGTACGACGAGCAGTACTTC
TRBJ1-6 | few | TRBD1 | TRBV4-1 | CASSQLGQGVTSPLHF | TGCGCCAGCAGCCAATTAGGACAGGGGGTGACTTCACCCCTCCACTTT
TRBJ2-1 | . | TRBD1 | TRBV20-1 | CSASFGTGIHNEQFF | TGCAGTGCTAGCTTCGGGACAGGGATCCACAATGAGCAGTTCTTC
TRBJ2-1 | few | TRBD2 | TRBV6-5 | CASSSGTSGRHRMGQFF | TGTGCCAGCAGTTCCGGGACTAGCGGGAGACACCGGATGGGGCAGTTCTTC
TRBJ1-5 | . | TRBD1 | TRBV6-2/TRBV6-3 | CASSYPRTGGYSVNQPQHF | TGTGCCAGCAGTTACCCACGGACAGGGGGCTATTCTGTAAATCAGCCCCAGCATTTT
TRBJ2-2 | once | . | TRBV9 | CASSVASADTGELFF | TGTGCCAGCAGCGTAGCTAGCGCCGACACCGGGGAGCTGTTTTTT
TRBJ2-1 | . | TRBD2 | TRBV4-1 | CASSQEHLAGGPKDEQFF | TGCGCCAGCAGCCAAGAGCACCTAGCGGGAGGGCCTAAGGATGAGCAGTTCTTC
TRBJ2-7 | once | . | TRBV12-3/TRBV12-4 | CASSAIQGPYEQYF | TGTGCCAGCAGCGCTATACAGGGTCCCTACGAGCAGTACTTC